This TCR beta chain was captured by sequencing in a study of patients and donors after allogeneic stem cell transplantation. Via MiXCR, TCRdb re-called the RT-PCR reads, giving one row per CDR3 protein. The table lists approximately 210,000 distinct CDR3 sequences, 41% of them singletons, with around 35% in the top ten. This clonotype was detected only a few times. The CDR3 runs 14 residues. The V end was cut by 7 bases, the J end by 1 base, with 14 bases between. Germline CDR1 is MNHEY and CDR2 is SMNVEV (reference sequence). This sequence joins TRBV27 and TRBJ2-7; no firm D call. The sample consisted of blood, either unsorted or a sorted T cell fraction (not recorded which). The receptor comes from a human donor who was either an allogeneic HSCT recipient or a stem cell or donor lymphocyte infusion donor (not recorded which). It is not recorded whose cells these are; they may come from a transplant donor. CDR3 nucleotides: TGTGCCAGCACATCGCAAGGAGATTCCTACGAGCAGTACTTC. Amino acids: CASTSQGDSYEQYF.